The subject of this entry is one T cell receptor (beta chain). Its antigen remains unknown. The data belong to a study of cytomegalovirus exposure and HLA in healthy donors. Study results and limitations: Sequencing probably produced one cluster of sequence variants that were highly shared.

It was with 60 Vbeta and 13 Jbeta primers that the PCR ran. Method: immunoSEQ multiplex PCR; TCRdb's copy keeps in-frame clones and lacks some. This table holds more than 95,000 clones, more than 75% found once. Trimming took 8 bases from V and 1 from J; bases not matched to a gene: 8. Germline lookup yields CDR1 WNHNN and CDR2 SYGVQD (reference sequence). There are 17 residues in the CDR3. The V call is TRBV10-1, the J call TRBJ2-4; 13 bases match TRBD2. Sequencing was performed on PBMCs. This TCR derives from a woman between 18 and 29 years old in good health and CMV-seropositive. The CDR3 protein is CASDGLAGASAKNIQYF. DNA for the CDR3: TGCGCCAGCGACGGACTAGCGGGGGCTAGCGCCAAAAACATTCAGTACTTC.